Listed below are T cell receptor beta chains from one sample, sequenced in a study of Ad26.COV2.S vaccination and SARS-CoV-2 variants. Only in-frame clones appear in the TCRdb table, and some are missing; sequencing was by immunoSEQ multiplex PCR. The sample has some 340,000 clones; 86% are singletons. The sequences come from peripheral blood, collected in a trial of Ad26.COV2.S vaccine versus placebo. The receptors come from a person between 18 and 65 years old who received the Ad26.COV2.S COVID-19 vaccine or a placebo. The CDR3 runs from the conserved cysteine through the conserved F or W. D genes are given only for firm matches. Size tells how often a clone was seen (once, few, many) or the class of an expanded clone, and some rows leave it out.

V gene: TRBV9
J gene: TRBJ1-6
clone size: NA
CDR3 length: 15
D gene: NA
CDR3 DNA: TGTGCCAGCAGCGTAGGAGGACAGCCTAATTCACCCCTCCACTTT
CDR3 protein: CASSVGGQPNSPLHF

V gene: TRBV7-2
J gene: TRBJ2-3
clone size: NA
CDR3 length: 16
D gene: NA
CDR3 DNA: TGTGCCAGCAGCTCAGGGGCGGGGGTAGGCACAGATACGCAGTATTTT
CDR3 protein: CASSSGAGVGTDTQYF

V gene: TRBV5-4
J gene: TRBJ1-1
clone size: NA
CDR3 length: 12
D gene: NA
CDR3 DNA: TGTGCCAGCAGCTTGGGGACAGTTGAAGCTTTCTTT
CDR3 protein: CASSLGTVEAFF

V gene: TRBV27
J gene: TRBJ2-2
clone size: once
CDR3 length: 16
D gene: NA
CDR3 DNA: TGTGCCAGCAGTTTATGGGTGCCGAATTACACCGGGGAGCTGTTTTTT
CDR3 protein: CASSLWVPNYTGELFF

V gene: TRBV6-5
J gene: TRBJ1-1
clone size: NA
CDR3 length: 13
D gene: NA
CDR3 DNA: TGTGCCAGCAGGTATGAGGGGAAAACTGAAGCTTTCTTT
CDR3 protein: CASRYEGKTEAFF

V gene: TRBV5-1
J gene: TRBJ2-5
clone size: NA
CDR3 length: 15
D gene: TRBD1
CDR3 DNA: TGCGCCAGCAGCTTGACAGGGGGCGTCCGGGAGACCCAGTACTTC
CDR3 protein: CASSLTGGVRETQYF

V gene: TRBV9
J gene: TRBJ1-6
clone size: NA
CDR3 length: 18
D gene: TRBD1
CDR3 DNA: TGTGCCAGCAGCTCGCCCGGGAGTGTGGGGACAGGATATTCACCCCTCCACTTT
CDR3 protein: CASSSPGSVGTGYSPLHF

V gene: TRBV6-1
J gene: TRBJ1-5
clone size: NA
CDR3 length: 19
D gene: TRBD1
CDR3 DNA: TGTGCCAGCAGTGAAGGAAAAGGGACAGGGGGAACCAGCAATCAGCCCCAGCATTTT
CDR3 protein: CASSEGKGTGGTSNQPQHF

V gene: TRBV11-2
J gene: TRBJ1-5
clone size: NA
CDR3 length: 16
D gene: NA
CDR3 DNA: TGTGCCAGCAGCTTAGAAGGGGCGGCTGGCAATCAGCCCCAGCATTTT
CDR3 protein: CASSLEGAAGNQPQHF

V gene: TRBV18
J gene: TRBJ1-5
clone size: NA
CDR3 length: 15
D gene: TRBD1
CDR3 DNA: TGTGCCAGCTCACCAGAAACAGGGGGCAATCAGCCCCAGCATTTT
CDR3 protein: CASSPETGGNQPQHF

V gene: TRBV24-1
J gene: TRBJ2-5
clone size: once
CDR3 length: 12
D gene: NA
CDR3 DNA: TGTGCCACCAGTGGCCAGGGGGGGACCCAGTACTTC
CDR3 protein: CATSGQGGTQYF

V gene: TRBV7-9
J gene: TRBJ1-1
clone size: NA
CDR3 length: 14
D gene: NA
CDR3 DNA: TGTGCCAGCAGCTTACAAGTACCGGGCACTGAAGCTTTCTTT
CDR3 protein: CASSLQVPGTEAFF

V gene: TRBV10-2
J gene: TRBJ2-1
clone size: NA
CDR3 length: 17
D gene: TRBD2
CDR3 DNA: TGCGCCAGCAGTGAAGGGATGGCGGGGGGGCCCGAAAATGAGCAGTTCTTC
CDR3 protein: CASSEGMAGGPENEQFF

V gene: TRBV6-5
J gene: TRBJ1-2
clone size: NA
CDR3 length: 14
D gene: NA
CDR3 DNA: TGTGCCAGCAGGGTGACAGGCGCGGAATCTGGCTACACCTTC
CDR3 protein: CASRVTGAESGYTF

V gene: TRBV30
J gene: TRBJ1-2
clone size: NA
CDR3 length: 13
D gene: TRBD1
CDR3 DNA: TGTGCCTGGATACCAGGGGGCGCGGGGGGCTACACCTTC
CDR3 protein: CAWIPGGAGGYTF

V gene: TRBV15
J gene: TRBJ2-7
clone size: NA
CDR3 length: 16
D gene: TRBD1
CDR3 DNA: TGTGCCACCAGCAGAGATCCGTTGACAGGGGTGGGAGAGCAGTACTTC
CDR3 protein: CATSRDPLTGVGEQYF

V gene: TRBV6-2/TRBV6-3
J gene: TRBJ2-3
clone size: NA
CDR3 length: 17
D gene: NA
CDR3 DNA: TGTGCCAGCAGCTCCCCTGGGGTCCTTGCTAGCACAGATACGCAGTATTTT
CDR3 protein: CASSSPGVLASTDTQYF

V gene: TRBV25-1
J gene: TRBJ1-4
clone size: NA
CDR3 length: 13
D gene: NA
CDR3 DNA: TGTGCCAGCAGTCAGCCGGGTAATGAAAAACTGTTTTTT
CDR3 protein: CASSQPGNEKLFF

V gene: TRBV10-3
J gene: TRBJ1-2
clone size: NA
CDR3 length: 17
D gene: NA
CDR3 DNA: TGTGCCATCAGTGAGTCGCGGGACAAGTTCCCACTATGGGGCTACACCTTC
CDR3 protein: CAISESRDKFPLWGYTF

V gene: TRBV4-3
J gene: TRBJ2-7
clone size: NA
CDR3 length: 15
D gene: TRBD1
CDR3 DNA: TGCGCCAGCAGCCACGGACAGGGCCCCCCCTACGAGCAGTACTTC
CDR3 protein: CASSHGQGPPYEQYF

V gene: TRBV5-4
J gene: TRBJ1-2
clone size: once
CDR3 length: 15
D gene: TRBD1
CDR3 DNA: TGTGCCAGCAGCTTGGGAGGACAGGGAAGCTATGGCTACACCTTC
CDR3 protein: CASSLGGQGSYGYTF

V gene: TRBV7-6
J gene: TRBJ1-1
clone size: few
CDR3 length: 13
D gene: NA
CDR3 DNA: TGTGCCAGCAGACGAGAGAGTTACACTGAAGCTTTCTTT
CDR3 protein: CASRRESYTEAFF

V gene: TRBV29-1
J gene: TRBJ1-1
clone size: NA
CDR3 length: 14
D gene: NA
CDR3 DNA: TGCAGCGCCCGCCGGACAGCTCTGAACACTGAAGCTTTCTTT
CDR3 protein: CSARRTALNTEAFF

V gene: TRBV30
J gene: TRBJ2-6
clone size: NA
CDR3 length: 17
D gene: TRBD1
CDR3 DNA: TGTGCCTTGGGGACAGGGGGTTCGAGCTCTGGGGCCAACGTCCTGACTTTC
CDR3 protein: CALGTGGSSSGANVLTF

V gene: TRBV18
J gene: TRBJ2-5
clone size: NA
CDR3 length: 14
D gene: NA
CDR3 DNA: TGTGCCAGCTCACCACTGCTGGCCGGGGAGACCCAGTACTTC
CDR3 protein: CASSPLLAGETQYF

V gene: TRBV7-3
J gene: TRBJ2-3
clone size: NA
CDR3 length: 18
D gene: TRBD2
CDR3 DNA: TGTGCCAGCAGCCCCATGGGGCTAGCGGGGGCCGTCACAGATACGCAGTATTTT
CDR3 protein: CASSPMGLAGAVTDTQYF

V gene: TRBV3-1/TRBV3-2
J gene: TRBJ2-1
clone size: NA
CDR3 length: 19
D gene: TRBD2
CDR3 DNA: TGTGCCAGCAGCCAAGAGGGACTAGCGGGGGGGTTAACGGGCAATGAGCAGTTCTTC
CDR3 protein: CASSQEGLAGGLTGNEQFF

V gene: TRBV5-6
J gene: TRBJ1-4
clone size: NA
CDR3 length: 15
D gene: TRBD1
CDR3 DNA: TGTGCCAGCAGCTCCGGACAGGGCATACGGCAGAAACTGTTTTTT
CDR3 protein: CASSSGQGIRQKLFF

V gene: TRBV18
J gene: TRBJ1-1
clone size: NA
CDR3 length: 14
D gene: TRBD1
CDR3 DNA: TGTGCCAGCTCGCTAGGACAGGGATGGATTGAAGCTTTCTTT
CDR3 protein: CASSLGQGWIEAFF

V gene: TRBV29-1
J gene: TRBJ1-1
clone size: NA
CDR3 length: 15
D gene: TRBD1
CDR3 DNA: TGCAGCGTTGAAGACCGGGAGGGGGCGCTGACTGAAGCTTTCTTT
CDR3 protein: CSVEDREGALTEAFF

V gene: TRBV7-9
J gene: TRBJ2-2
clone size: once
CDR3 length: 14
D gene: TRBD1
CDR3 DNA: TGTGCCAGCAGCTCGGGACAGGGGGCCGGGGAGCTGTTTTTT
CDR3 protein: CASSSGQGAGELFF

V gene: TRBV12-3/TRBV12-4
J gene: TRBJ1-5
clone size: NA
CDR3 length: 13
D gene: NA
CDR3 DNA: TGTGCCAGCAGCCCACAGGGTGAACAGCCCCAGCATTTT
CDR3 protein: CASSPQGEQPQHF

V gene: TRBV6-4
J gene: TRBJ1-3
clone size: NA
CDR3 length: 14
D gene: NA
CDR3 DNA: TGTGCCAGCAGTCCTGTTTGCTCTGGAAACACCATATATTTT
CDR3 protein: CASSPVCSGNTIYF

V gene: TRBV5-1
J gene: TRBJ2-5
clone size: once
CDR3 length: 15
D gene: TRBD1
CDR3 DNA: TGCGCCAGCAGCCACGGGACAGGTGGCCAAGAGACCCAGTACTTC
CDR3 protein: CASSHGTGGQETQYF

V gene: TRBV27
J gene: TRBJ2-7
clone size: NA
CDR3 length: 14
D gene: NA
CDR3 DNA: TGTGCCAGCAGTTCCCTAAGGGGACCCTACGAGCAGTACTTC
CDR3 protein: CASSSLRGPYEQYF

V gene: TRBV5-4
J gene: TRBJ1-4
clone size: NA
CDR3 length: 15
D gene: NA
CDR3 DNA: TGTGCCAGCAGCTTGAACGGGGGCGCCGGTGAAAAACTGTTTTTT
CDR3 protein: CASSLNGGAGEKLFF

V gene: TRBV30
J gene: TRBJ1-2
clone size: NA
CDR3 length: 15
D gene: NA
CDR3 DNA: TGTGCCTGGAGTTACCAGGCGGCGGAATTGAATGGCTACACCTTC
CDR3 protein: CAWSYQAAELNGYTF

V gene: TRBV7-2
J gene: TRBJ2-3
clone size: NA
CDR3 length: 18
D gene: NA
CDR3 DNA: TGTGCCAGCAGCTTATTGAGTCCGGGACCTCCTAGCACAGATACGCAGTATTTT
CDR3 protein: CASSLLSPGPPSTDTQYF

V gene: TRBV7-3
J gene: TRBJ2-1
clone size: NA
CDR3 length: 16
D gene: TRBD2
CDR3 DNA: TGTGCCAGCAGCTTACTAGCGGGGGGCCCCTACAATGAGCAGTTCTTC
CDR3 protein: CASSLLAGGPYNEQFF

V gene: TRBV7-2
J gene: TRBJ1-2
clone size: NA
CDR3 length: 13
D gene: TRBD1
CDR3 DNA: TGTGCCAGCAGACCCGGACAGGGAAATGGCTACACCTTC
CDR3 protein: CASRPGQGNGYTF

V gene: TRBV7-2
J gene: TRBJ1-2
clone size: NA
CDR3 length: 15
D gene: NA
CDR3 DNA: TGTGCCAGCAGCTTGGAGGTCCTGGGGAGCTATGGCTACACCTTC
CDR3 protein: CASSLEVLGSYGYTF

V gene: TRBV5-3
J gene: TRBJ1-5
clone size: NA
CDR3 length: 20
D gene: TRBD1
CDR3 DNA: TGTGCCAGAAGCTTACAATCCCGCCAAAAACAGGGGGCAAGCAATCAGCCCCAGCATTTT
CDR3 protein: CARSLQSRQKQGASNQPQHF

V gene: TRBV29-1
J gene: TRBJ2-7
clone size: NA
CDR3 length: 15
D gene: NA
CDR3 DNA: TGCAGCGTCTCAGGGGGGGGCTTAGCCTTCTACGAGCAGTACTTC
CDR3 protein: CSVSGGGLAFYEQYF

V gene: TRBV23-1
J gene: TRBJ2-5
clone size: NA
CDR3 length: 16
D gene: NA
CDR3 DNA: TGCGCCAGCAGTCAATCAGGTATCGCTTCCCAAGAGACCCAGTACTTC
CDR3 protein: CASSQSGIASQETQYF

V gene: TRBV4-3
J gene: TRBJ2-2
clone size: NA
CDR3 length: 14
D gene: NA
CDR3 DNA: TGCGCCAGCAGCCAAGACCAGAACACCGGGGAGCTGTTTTTT
CDR3 protein: CASSQDQNTGELFF